This T cell receptor beta chain emerged from a study of cytotoxic CD8 clonotypes in ibrutinib-treated CLL. Clones were read by immunoSEQ multiplex PCR, and TCRdb kept only the in-frame ones, dropping some. The sample has around 76,000 clones, over 65% seen once. This clone was observed many times. CDR3 size: 16 residues. The V end lost 5 bases, the J end lost 4 bases, and 18 bases lay between the germline ends. Germline V CDR1 and CDR2: SGHTA, FQGTGA. The gene calls are TRBV7-3 and TRBJ2-1, with unresolved D. The receptor's source is a human donor with chronic lymphocytic leukemia. Here the sequenced sample was PBMCs, taken after 24 months of ibrutinib treatment. CDR3 amino acids: CASSPNSATIYNEQFF. The CDR3, as DNA: TGTGCCAGCAGCCCCAATTCAGCGACCATTTACAATGAGCAGTTCTTC.